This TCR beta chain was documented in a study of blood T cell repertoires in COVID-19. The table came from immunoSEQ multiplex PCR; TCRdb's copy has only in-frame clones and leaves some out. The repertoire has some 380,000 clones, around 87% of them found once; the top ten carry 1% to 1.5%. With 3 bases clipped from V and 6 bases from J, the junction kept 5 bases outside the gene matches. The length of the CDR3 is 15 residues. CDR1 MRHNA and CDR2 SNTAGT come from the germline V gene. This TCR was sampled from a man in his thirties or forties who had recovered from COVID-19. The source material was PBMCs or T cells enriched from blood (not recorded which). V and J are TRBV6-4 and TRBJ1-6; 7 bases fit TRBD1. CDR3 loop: CASSEDRLGNSPLHF. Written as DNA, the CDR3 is TGTGCCAGCAGTGAGGACAGGTTGGGTAATTCACCCCTCCACTTT.